Below are 21 T cell receptor beta chains sequenced from a single sample in a study of tumor-infiltrating lymphocytes in primary liver carcinoma. Without any cell sorting, about 19-32 mg of bulk tissue yielded co-extracted RNA and DNA. Priming with a constant-region primer yielded TCR beta cDNA from approximately 500 ng total RNA. Slightly modified ARM-PCR with three nested multiplex PCR rounds yielded TCR beta libraries. Use of TRBV1-TRBV30 forward primers with a C-beta reverse primer characterized the first two PCR rounds, which lasted about 10 cycles each. TCRdb independently ran MiXCR on the multiplex PCR reads; one entry per CDR3 protein. The sample has around 80,000 distinct CDR3 sequences; approximately 62% are singletons. The sample consisted of tumor-adjacent normal liver tissue. The receptors stem from a middle-aged man with primary liver carcinoma and hepatitis B virus infection.

For this clonotype: The junction departs from germline at one end; a sequencing error may be responsible. The V call is TRBV11-2, the J call TRBJ2-1; D tentatively reads TRBD1 or TRBD2 (5 bases each). The CDR3 is 16 amino acids. CDR1 and CDR2 from the germline V gene are SGHAT and FQNNGV. The CDR3 loop reads CACSWDHKMGYNEQLF. The CDR3 nucleotides read TGTGCCTGCAGCTGGGACCATAAGATGGGCTACAATGAGCAGCTCTTC.

The rearrangement links TRBV29-1 to TRBJ2-5; 8 bases agree with TRBD2. The CDR3 totals 12 residues. Germline V CDR1 and CDR2: SQVTM, ANQGSEA. V was clipped by 7 bases and J by 3 bases; unmatched bases: 4. The CDR3, as DNA: TGCAGCGCGCTACTAGCGGAAGAGACCCAGTACTTC. It codes for CSALLAEETQYF.

This clonotype has a handful of counts. One base away lies a much larger clone, so this may be a sequencing read error. This chain joins TRBV6-2 or TRBV6-3 and TRBJ2-1; no definite D call. There are 13 residues in the CDR3. Germline V gene sequence: CDR1 MNHEY, CDR2 SVGEGT. The V end was cut by 4 bases, the J end by 6 bases, with 10 bases between. The CDR3 spells CASSCQLGNEQFF. In DNA form, the CDR3 reads TGTGCCAGCAGTTGCCAGTTGGGCAATGAGCAGTTCTTC.

This clonotype was found many times. The chain joins TRBV30 to TRBJ1-2; TRBD1 is a possible D gene (5 bases). Germline CDR1 reads GTSNPN; CDR2 reads SVGIG (reference sequence). Trimming removed 8 bases from V and 3 bases from J, with 16 bases in between. The CDR3 sequence is 13 residues long. This CDR3 is CARKLRGDYGYTF. The CDR3 nucleotides are TGTGCCCGCAAATTGAGGGGCGACTATGGCTACACCTTC.

The rearrangement links TRBV5-6 to TRBJ2-7; D not certain. Trimming pared 4 bases from V and 5 bases from J, leaving 10 bases between. This CDR3 region has 12 residues. Germline V CDR1 and CDR2: SGHDT, YYEEEE. The CDR3 sequence: CASSPGRHEQYF. The CDR3 nucleotides read TGTGCCAGCAGCCCCGGAAGACACGAGCAGTACTTC.

Sample share makes this clonotype medium-sized. V and J are TRBV4-1 and TRBJ2-3, with 7 bases aligning to TRBD2. Germline-derived CDR1 and CDR2 are MGHRA and YSYEKL. The CDR3 totals 14 residues. The trim removed 4 bases at V and 5 bases at J, leaving 6 bases unmatched. In DNA form, the CDR3 reads TGCGCCAGCAGCCGACAAAGCGGGGAAGATACGCAGTATTTT. Translated: CASSRQSGEDTQYF.

The CDR3: CSVEAGGGGTEAFF. The CDR3, as DNA: TGCAGCGTTGAGGCTGGGGGGGGCGGCACTGAAGCTTTCTTT. The chain links TRBV29-1 to TRBJ1-1, with D perhaps TRBD1 (6 bases). V was trimmed by 3 bases and J by 4 bases, leaving 15 bases between them. There are 14 residues in the CDR3. Per the germline V gene, CDR1 is SQVTM and CDR2 is ANQGSEA.

Comment on this clonotype: Since no conserved phenylalanine or tryptophan closes the CDR3, a read error is the likely cause. This chain joins TRBV6-5 and TRBJ2-1, with 8 bases identical to TRBD2. CDR1 is MNHEY, CDR2 SVGAGI, per germline. With V trimmed by 9 bases and J by 9 bases, 13 bases remained unmatched. The CDR3 sequence is 14 residues long. This CDR3 reads CASSRSGLVGEQFL. CDR3 DNA: TGTGCCAGTAGCCGATCGGGACTAGTTGGTGAGCAGTTCTTA.

The sample holds one count of this clonotype. A clone one base away is much larger, so this may be a read error. Because it lacks the conserved phenylalanine or tryptophan at the end, this CDR3 is likely a read error. The chain recombines TRBV29-1 with TRBJ1-1; perhaps TRBD1 as D (5 bases). This CDR3 contains 15 residues. CDR1 and CDR2 (germline): SQVTM, ANQGSEA. V was trimmed by 6 bases and J by 0 bases, leaving 17 bases between them. CDR3 residues: CSVGAGWGMNTEAFY. In nucleotides, the CDR3 is TGCAGCGTCGGCGCAGGGTGGGGTATGAACACTGAAGCTTTCTAT.

The chain joins TRBV6-5 to TRBJ2-3, with D tentatively TRBD2 (5 bases). This CDR3 spans 15 amino acids. V shed 7 bases and J shed 3 bases, with 17 bases lying between them. From germline, CDR1 is MNHEY and CDR2 SVGAGI. The CDR3 protein is CASNLRLTGTDTQYF. The CDR3 region has the DNA TGTGCCAGCAACCTAAGACTAACGGGAACAGATACGCAGTATTTT.

Worth noting for this clonotype: A junction end diverges from the germline sequence, so it may reflect a read error. The V and J genes are TRBV6-2 or TRBV6-3 and TRBJ2-1, with D unresolved. The CDR3 totals 14 residues. Germline values: CDR1 MNHEY, CDR2 SVGEGT. The CDR3 bases are TGCGCCAGTAGTTACGGGCCTTTTAGCAGGGAGCAGTTCTTC. Encoded protein: CASSYGPFSREQFF.

The V gene is TRBV12-3 or TRBV12-4, the J gene TRBJ1-1, with D unresolved. V was cut by 8 bases and J by 2 bases, with 15 bases left in between. The CDR3 has 14 residues. CDR3 DNA sequence: TGTGCCAGCGATTTAGGAGGCGCCAACACTGAAGCTTTCTTT. This codes for CASDLGGANTEAFF.

The chain couples TRBV11-2 to TRBJ1-1; TRBD1 matches 10 bases. The junction had 5 bases not matched to a gene; V was cut back by 4 bases and J by 3 bases. Germline loops: CDR1 SGHAT, CDR2 FQNNGV. The CDR3 has 15 residues. The CDR3 coding sequence is TGTGCCAGCAGCTGGGACAGGGGTTCGTACACTGAAGCTTTCTTT. Protein sequence: CASSWDRGSYTEAFF.

This rearrangement joins TRBV11-2 to TRBJ2-1; the match to TRBD2 covers 7 bases. Germline lookup yields CDR1 SGHAT and CDR2 FQNNGV. This CDR3 is 16 amino acids long. CDR3 in DNA: TGTGTCAGTAGCTTAGAGTTCCTAGCGGCAATGAATGAGCAGTTCTTC. Translation: CVSSLEFLAAMNEQFF.

Turning to this clonotype: The junction shows a germline mismatch at one end, possibly a read error. The J gene is TRBJ2-2, the V gene TRBV11-2; 7 bases map to TRBD1. This CDR3 has 15 amino acids. Germline V gives CDR1 SGHAT, CDR2 FQNNGV. CDR3 DNA sequence: TGTGCCAGCAACTTAGGACAGGTTTTCATTGGGGAGCTGTTTTTT. Amino acids: CASNLGQVFIGELFF.

Concerning this clonotype: One junction end disagrees with the germline gene, perhaps due to a read error. The chain joins TRBV11-1 to TRBJ2-2; 9 nucleotides agree with TRBD1. This CDR3 comprises 16 residues. CDR1 is SGHAT and CDR2 is FQDESV in the germline V gene (reference sequence). Here the CDR3 DNA reads TGTGCCAGCAGCTCTAGTCGACAGGGGGGCACCGGGGAGCCGTTTTTT. Protein: CASSSSRQGGTGEPFF.

In this sample, this clonotype turned up a few times. A read error may be the cause here, since a much bigger clone is one base away. This chain uses TRBV29-1 with TRBJ2-2; D is possibly TRBD1 or TRBD2 (7 bases each). Germline V gives CDR1 SQVTM, CDR2 ANQGSEA. The CDR3 totals 15 residues. The CDR3 DNA reads as TGCAGCGTCGGGGGGACAGTGAAAAACACCGGGGAGCTGTATTTT. It translates to CSVGGTVKNTGELYF.

Comment on this clonotype: One junction end disagrees with the germline gene, perhaps due to a read error. This rearrangement joins TRBV6-2 or TRBV6-3 to TRBJ2-2, with D uncertain. CDR1 is MNHEY, CDR2 SVGEGT, per germline. The CDR3 has 13 amino acids. CDR3: CTSSHLLSGELFF. The CDR3 region has the DNA TGTACCAGCAGTCACCTCTTAAGCGGGGAGCTGTTTTTT.

On this clonotype: A junction end diverges from the germline sequence, so it may reflect a read error. The chain has TRBV12-3 or TRBV12-4 and TRBJ1-5; D remains unclear. This CDR3 contains 14 residues. In nucleotides, the CDR3 is TGTGCCGGCAGTTTTCTATATAGGAATCAGCCCCAGCATTTT. Translation: CAGSFLYRNQPQHF.

This clonotype occurred a few times. A much larger clone differs from this one at a single base, so this may be a read error. As the CDR3 is not closed by the conserved phenylalanine or tryptophan, this likely results from a read error. The chain is built from TRBV5-4 and TRBJ2-3, with D perhaps matching TRBD2 (6 bases). Trimming took 1 base from V and 4 from J, leaving 16 bases between them. Germline CDR1 is SGHNT and CDR2 is YYREEE (reference sequence). This CDR3 has 16 amino acids. The CDR3 is CASSLTREVLSDTQYS. CDR3 coding DNA: TGTGCCAGCAGCTTGACGCGGGAAGTTTTGTCAGATACGCAGTATTCT.

Points on this clonotype: The CDR3 end shows no conserved phenylalanine or tryptophan, and so a read error is likely. This chain links TRBV30 with TRBJ2-4; 9 bases match TRBD1. After removal of 0 bases from V and 9 bases from J, the junction contained 6 bases not matched to a gene. CDR3 size: 14 residues. Germline V CDR1 and CDR2: GTSNPN, SVGIG (reference sequence). The CDR3 here is CAWSVLGTGIIQYL. The CDR3 bases are TGTGCCTGGAGTGTACTCGGGACAGGGATCATTCAGTACCTC.